This T cell receptor beta chain was obtained from a study of Ad26.COV2.S vaccination and SARS-CoV-2 variants. Turning to the study itself: Donor got 5x10^10 or 1x10^11 viral particles of Ad26.COV2.S. General study points: Among vaccine recipients, spike-specific TCR breadth exceeded that of placebo recipients. There was a possibility that the TCR breadth and depth analyses underestimated total T cell responses. The study found similar non-spike TCR breadth in vaccine and placebo recipients.

Germline V gene sequence: CDR1 MNHEY, CDR2 SMNVEV (reference sequence). V dropped 5 bases and J dropped 4; count of bases not matched to a gene: 7. The length of the CDR3 is 15 residues. In regard to this clone: The antigen remains unidentified.

The method was immunoSEQ multiplex PCR; TCRdb's version includes in-frame clones alone and lacks a portion of them. The sample consists of about 350,000 clones, roughly 91% of them appearing once. Specified treatment: about 20 received Ad26.COV2.S at low or high dose, single or two shots; about 5 received placebo; per-sample allocation not given. The samples date from day 63 after the first vaccine or placebo injection. This sequence originates from a person aged 18-65 years who received the Ad26.COV2.S COVID-19 vaccine or a placebo. The chain employs TRBV27 and TRBJ2-7; 11 nucleotides agree with TRBD2. The source material was peripheral blood, sampled in a trial of Ad26.COV2.S vaccine versus placebo. The CDR3 sequence: CASSRTGTSGYEQYF. The CDR3 DNA follows: TGTGCCAGCAGTAGAACAGGGACTAGCGGATACGAGCAGTACTTC.